One sample yielded the 16 T cell receptor beta chains listed below, sequenced in a study of blood T cell repertoires in COVID-19. Data came from immunoSEQ multiplex PCR; TCRdb stores just in-frame clones and leaves some out. The sample records over 120,000 clones, 70% to 90% being singletons. The sequenced sample consisted of peripheral blood. These receptor sequences come from a human donor with acute or convalescent COVID-19. The donor label of this sample is uncertain.

The V call is TRBV19, the J call TRBJ1-1; D possibly corresponds to TRBD1 (5 bases). Trimming removed 2 bases from V and 5 bases from J, with 21 bases in between. Germline CDR1 is LNHDA and CDR2 is SQIVND (reference sequence). The CDR3 spans 17 residues. The CDR3 loop reads CASSIISGLQGNTEAFF. The DNA of the CDR3 is TGTGCCAGTAGTATAATCTCGGGACTTCAAGGGAATACTGAAGCTTTCTTT.

The chain combines TRBV30 with TRBJ1-2; possible D gene TRBD1, 6 bases. Germline assignment: CDR1 GTSNPN and CDR2 SVGIG (reference sequence). This CDR3 has 13 amino acids. The germline V and J ends were trimmed by 5 bases and 7 bases, with 17 bases remaining between them. CDR3 coding DNA: TGTGCCTGGTGGGGAACAGGGAAAGGTGGCTACACCTTC. The encoded protein is CAWWGTGKGGYTF.

V is TRBV7-9 and J is TRBJ2-1, with 11 bases aligning to TRBD2. The germline V gene encodes CDR1 SEHNR and CDR2 FQNEAQ (reference sequence). The CDR3 sequence is 15 residues long. V trimming: 3 bases; J trimming: 5 bases; junction bases outside the gene matches: 3. The CDR3 nucleotides are TGTGCCAGCAGCTTCGGGACTAGCGGCAACAATGAGCAGTTCTTC. Translating gives CASSFGTSGNNEQFF.

The rearrangement joins TRBV7-6 to TRBJ1-1; TRBD1 aligns across 8 bases. After removal of 5 bases from V and 8 bases from J, the junction contained 16 bases not matched to a gene. This CDR3 is 16 amino acids long. CDR1 is SGHVS, CDR2 FNYEAQ, per germline. The CDR3 coding sequence is TGTGCCAGCAGCCCCGACCAGCGGACAGGGCTCACCGAAGCTTTCTTT. Its protein is CASSPDQRTGLTEAFF. Looking up the rest from reference TRBV7-6 and TRBJ1-1 gives the full variable domain: GAGVSQSPRYKVTKRGQDVALRCDPISGHVSLYWYRQALGQGPEFLTYFNYEAQQDKSGLPNDRFSAERPEGSISTLTIQRTEQRDSAMYRCASSPDQRTGLTEAFFGQGTRLTVV.

This sequence joins TRBV19 and TRBJ2-3, with 12 nucleotides matching TRBD2. Per the germline V gene, CDR1 is LNHDA and CDR2 is SQIVND (reference sequence). V was pared by 4 bases and J by 9 bases, with 17 bases of the junction left unmatched. The CDR3 has 18 residues. Here the CDR3 DNA reads TGTGCCAGTAGTAGTACGAGGGGGACTAGCGGGCCTTTAGACACGCAGTATTTT. It codes for CASSSTRGTSGPLDTQYF.

The chain combines TRBV3-1 (or the pseudogene TRBV3-2) with TRBJ2-7; perhaps TRBD1 as D (5 bases). This CDR3 has 13 amino acids. V lost 4 bases, J lost 2 bases, and 9 bases lay in between. Germline CDR1 and CDR2: LGHDT and YNNKEL (reference sequence). In DNA form, the CDR3 reads TGTGCCAGCAGCCGTCAGGGTACCTACGAGCAGTACTTC. Its translation: CASSRQGTYEQYF.

V and J are TRBV7-2 and TRBJ1-6; a possible D gene is TRBD1 (6 bases). This CDR3 has 17 residues. Trimming pared 1 base from V and 8 bases from J, leaving 18 bases between. CDR1 is SGHTA, CDR2 FQGNSA, per germline. The DNA of the CDR3 is TGTGCCAGCAGCTTAGGAGGGTCGCAGGGGATATATTCACCCCTCCACTTT. Translation: CASSLGGSQGIYSPLHF. The full variable domain, rest sourced from reference TRBV7-2 and TRBJ1-6, is GAGVSQSPSNKVTEKGKDVELRCDPISGHTALYWYRQSLGQGLEFLIYFQGNSAPDKSGLPSDRFSAERTGGSVSTLTIQRTQQEDSAVYLCASSLGGSQGIYSPLHFGNGTRLTVT.

This chain connects TRBV6-5 to TRBJ2-5; tentative D call: TRBD1 (7 bases). Trimming took 6 bases from V and 1 from J, leaving 9 bases between them. This CDR3 has 13 residues. Germline V gene sequence: CDR1 MNHEY, CDR2 SVGAGI. Here the CDR3 DNA reads TGTGCCAGCAGCAGGGGGGTCCAAGAGACCCAGTACTTC. It is translated as CASSRGVQETQYF.

This chain joins TRBV10-3 and TRBJ2-1; a weak D match, TRBD1 (6 bases). The V and J ends lost 6 bases and 3 bases respectively, with 12 bases between them. The germline V gene encodes CDR1 ENHRY and CDR2 SYGVKD. The CDR3 totals 14 residues. The CDR3 sequence: CAISLTGFYNEQFF. CDR3 nucleotides: TGTGCCATCAGCCTCACAGGGTTCTACAATGAGCAGTTCTTC.

This clone was seen only a few times. The chain employs TRBV19 and TRBJ1-2, with 7 bases identical to TRBD1. The germline CDR1 and CDR2 sequences are LNHDA and SQIVND (reference sequence). V trimming: 6 bases; J trimming: 0 bases; junction bases outside the gene matches: 4. The CDR3 has 14 residues. Here the CDR3 reads CASSGQAANYGYTF. CDR3 DNA: TGTGCCAGTAGCGGACAGGCTGCTAACTATGGCTACACCTTC.

The V and J genes are TRBV4-1 and TRBJ2-3; D possibly corresponds to TRBD1 (6 bases). In germline, CDR1 is MGHRA, CDR2 YSYEKL. The CDR3 is 16 amino acids. Trimming cost V 4 bases and J 0 bases, with 14 bases left between them. CDR3 amino acids: CASSRGQGISTDTQYF. The CDR3 DNA sequence: TGCGCCAGCAGCCGGGGACAAGGGATTAGCACAGATACGCAGTATTTT.

This rearrangement joins TRBV20-1 to TRBJ1-2, with 8 bases that match TRBD1. CDR1 DFQATT and CDR2 SNEGSKA come from the germline V gene (reference sequence). V dropped 3 bases and J dropped 5; count of bases not matched to a gene: 14. The CDR3 runs 16 residues. The CDR3 nucleotides read TGCAGTGCTAGTCCCCCCCGGACAGGGAGACGGTATGGCTACACCTTC. Translation: CSASPPRTGRRYGYTF.

The chain is built from TRBV10-3 and TRBJ2-1; TRBD1 agrees at 7 bases. The CDR3 contains 14 residues. J lost 9 bases, V lost 10 bases, and 15 bases had no gene match. CDR1 ENHRY and CDR2 SYGVKD come from the germline V gene. CDR3 nucleotide sequence: TGTGCCACCTTACCGACAGGGATAAACCGTGAGCAGTTCTTC. Translation gives CATLPTGINREQFF.

The rearrangement joins TRBV23-1 to TRBJ1-1; weak D call: TRBD1 (5 bases). TRBV23-1 is marked as an open reading frame, function uncertain. This CDR3 spans 18 amino acids. Trimming took 0 bases from V and 3 from J, leaving 20 bases between them. The CDR3 DNA follows: TGCGCCAGCAGTCAATCGGAGGGGCGCGTAGATCAGTACACTGAAGCTTTCTTT. Its protein product is CASSQSEGRVDQYTEAFF.

Only one count was recorded for this clone. V gene TRBV19 combines with J gene TRBJ1-3; 9 bases agree with TRBD1. Germline V CDR1 and CDR2: LNHDA, SQIVND (reference sequence). The J segment lost 4 bases and the V segment lost 5 bases, leaving 6 bases of the junction unmatched. CDR3 length equals 15 residues. The CDR3 spells CASSRRDREGNTIYF. The CDR3 DNA reads TGTGCCAGTAGTCGCCGGGACAGGGAAGGAAACACCATATATTTT.

In nucleotides, the CDR3 is TGTGCCATCGAGATCCGTCCCGGGGAGCTGTTTTTT. Its protein product is CAIEIRPGELFF. The chain recombines TRBV6-6 with TRBJ2-2; D is ambiguous. CDR3 length: 12 residues. CDR1 is MNHNY, CDR2 SVGAGI, per germline (reference sequence). Trimming stripped 10 bases from V and 6 bases from J, with 12 bases between.